These 21 T cell receptor beta chains were sequenced from one sample in a study of identical twins. TCRdb re-derived calls from the 5' RACE reads in MiXCR, one entry per CDR3 protein. The table includes approximately 260,000 distinct CDR3 sequences, approximately 8.3% detected once. The same sample was also studied in work on yellow fever vaccine responses in identical twins.

The source material was CD8+ T cells sorted from blood. The receptors come from a woman aged 18-29 years in good health.

The sample holds many counts of this clonotype. V gene TRBV29-1 combines with J gene TRBJ2-2, with D unresolved. V was trimmed by 5 bases and J by 3 bases, leaving 7 bases between them. Germline V gives CDR1 SQVTM, CDR2 ANQGSEA. CDR3 size: 12 residues. CDR3 residues: CSVHRDTGELFF. In DNA, the CDR3 is TGCAGCGTTCATAGGGACACCGGGGAGCTGTTTTTT.

This clonotype was detected ten times or more. This chain joins TRBV11-2 and TRBJ2-7, with 9 nucleotides matching TRBD1. This CDR3 is built from 14 residues. V shed 3 bases, J shed 5 bases, and the junction held 5 bases outside the gene matches. Germline CDR1 SGHAT, CDR2 FQNNGV. CDR3 protein: CASSLGQGRNEQYF. As DNA, the CDR3 is TGTGCCAGCAGCTTGGGACAGGGTCGCAACGAGCAGTACTTC.

This chain connects TRBV4-1 to TRBJ2-7; D might be TRBD1 or TRBD2, each matching 5 bases. V lost 1 base and J 4 bases, leaving 11 bases between the germline ends. Per germline, CDR1 MGHRA and CDR2 YSYEKL. The CDR3 is 14 residues long. The CDR3 sequence: CASSQGGVGYEQYF. CDR3 coding DNA: TGCGCCAGCAGCCAAGGAGGGGTCGGGTACGAGCAGTACTTC.

This clonotype was seen at least ten times. The CDR3 loop reads CASSLSAADTQYF. The CDR3 DNA sequence: TGTGCCAGCAGCTTAAGTGCCGCAGATACGCAGTATTTT. This rearrangement joins TRBV7-9 to TRBJ2-3, with unresolved D. The CDR3 is 13 amino acids. Germline CDR1 reads SEHNR; CDR2 reads FQNEAQ (reference sequence). The V end lost 2 bases, the J end lost 4 bases, and 7 bases lay between the germline ends.

This chain links TRBV28 with TRBJ2-7; the D gene is possibly TRBD2 (5 bases). This CDR3 contains 13 residues. CDR1 and CDR2 (germline): MDHEN, SYDVKM. With 7 bases removed from V and 1 base from J, the gap between germline ends came to 11 bases. Here the CDR3 reads CASISPGSYEQYF. Written as DNA, the CDR3 is TGTGCCAGCATCTCACCGGGGTCCTACGAGCAGTACTTC.

Many counts were recorded for this clonotype. The gene calls are TRBV12-3 or TRBV12-4 and TRBJ2-2, with no clear D. V was trimmed by 5 bases and J by 1 base, leaving 5 bases between them. CDR3 length equals 13 residues. For the CDR3, the DNA is TGTGCCAGCAGTGACGAGAACACCGGGGAGCTGTTTTTT. Encoded protein: CASSDENTGELFF.

This chain uses TRBV10-2 with TRBJ2-7, with 10 bases identical to TRBD1. CDR1 is WSHSY and CDR2 is SAAADI in the germline V gene. The CDR3 contains 18 residues. With V trimmed by 4 bases and J by 3 bases, 15 bases remained unmatched. CDR3 bases: TGCGCCAGCAGTGGACCGGGACAGGGGTTGGATAGTGGCTACGAGCAGTACTTC. Its translation: CASSGPGQGLDSGYEQYF.

The chain couples TRBV7-9 to TRBJ2-7; D is uncertain. Germline V lookup: CDR1 SEHNR, CDR2 FQNEAQ (reference sequence). V lost 5 bases and J lost 4, with 12 bases in between. CDR3 size: 13 residues. The CDR3 is CASSKEDEYEQYF. The CDR3 nucleotides read TGTGCCAGCAGCAAAGAGGACGAGTACGAGCAGTACTTC.

This clonotype was counted only a few times. This chain uses TRBV7-9 with TRBJ2-1; D not certain. V was pared by 5 bases and J by 8 bases, with 19 bases between. This CDR3 is built from 15 residues. Germline assignment: CDR1 SEHNR and CDR2 FQNEAQ (reference sequence). The CDR3 sequence: CASSLRVAVLYEQFF. In nucleotides, the CDR3 is TGTGCCAGCAGCCTCCGGGTGGCTGTGCTTTATGAGCAGTTCTTC.

This clonotype was picked up many times. CDR3 DNA: TGTGCCAGCGTATCCGACCCGGCAGTCTCCTACGAGCAGTACTTC. It yields the protein CASVSDPAVSYEQYF. The V and J genes are TRBV27 and TRBJ2-7; D gene ambiguous. Germline lookup yields CDR1 MNHEY and CDR2 SMNVEV (reference sequence). There are 15 residues in the CDR3. Trimming took 8 bases from V and 0 from J, leaving 17 bases between them.

This clonotype has a count of ten or more. The chain combines TRBV5-1 with TRBJ2-7; tentative D call: TRBD1 (6 bases). CDR3 length: 15 amino acids. The germline V gene encodes CDR1 SGHRS and CDR2 YFSETQ. Deletions cut 3 bases from V and 2 bases from J, with 15 bases between. CDR3 residues: CASSSWPDSTYEQYF. The CDR3, as DNA: TGCGCCAGCAGCTCCTGGCCGGACAGCACCTACGAGCAGTACTTC.

There are many counts of this clonotype. J is TRBJ2-2 and V is TRBV5-1; 7 bases align to TRBD1. The CDR3 totals 15 residues. The V gene's germline CDR1 is SGHRS and CDR2 YFSETQ. V lost 4 bases, J lost 5 bases, and 8 bases stayed unmatched. CDR3 region: CASSNPGQSTGELFF. CDR3 nucleotides: TGCGCCAGCAGCAATCCGGGACAGTCTACCGGGGAGCTGTTTTTT.

The chain links TRBV2 to TRBJ2-1, with unresolved D. The germline CDR1 and CDR2 sequences are SNHLY and FYNNEI. The CDR3 covers 13 residues. Trimming pared 8 bases from V and 5 bases from J, leaving 13 bases between. The CDR3 sequence: CASGSLVDNEQFF. The DNA for the CDR3 is TGTGCCAGCGGGTCTTTGGTGGACAATGAGCAGTTCTTC. Using reference TRBV2 and TRBJ2-1 for the parts outside the CDR3, the full variable domain is EPEVTQTPSHQVTQMGQEVILRCVPISNHLYFYWYRQILGQKVEFLVSFYNNEISEKSEIFDDQFSVERPDGSNFTLKIRSTKLEDSAMYFCASGSLVDNEQFFGPGTRLTVL.

The chain recombines TRBV5-4 with TRBJ2-3; D unresolved. This CDR3 has 16 residues. Deletions cut 4 bases from V and 1 base from J, with 16 bases between. Germline assignment: CDR1 SGHNT and CDR2 YYREEE (reference sequence). Here the CDR3 reads CASSPPSLGGTDTQYF. The CDR3 region has the DNA TGTGCCAGCAGCCCCCCGTCCCTAGGCGGCACAGATACGCAGTATTTT. Full variable domain (rest looked up from reference TRBV5-4 and TRBJ2-3): ETGVTQSPTHLIKTRGQQVTLRCSSQSGHNTVSWYQQALGQGPQFIFQYYREEENGRGNFPPRFSGLQFPNYSSELNVNALELDDSALYLCASSPPSLGGTDTQYFGPGTRLTVL.

This clonotype was seen more than once but under ten times. The chain employs TRBV10-3 and TRBJ2-7, with a tentative D call TRBD2 (6 bases). The CDR3 has 14 residues. V was cut by 7 bases and J by 5 bases, with 18 bases left in between. Germline lookup yields CDR1 ENHRY and CDR2 SYGVKD. The CDR3 is CAITADGGIHEQYF. DNA for the CDR3: TGTGCCATCACGGCTGACGGAGGGATCCACGAGCAGTACTTC.

The chain carries TRBV11-2 and TRBJ2-7; 7 bases match TRBD1. The germline V gene has CDR1 SGHAT and CDR2 FQNNGV. The CDR3 spans 14 residues. V shed 3 bases and J 4 bases; nucleotides not matched to a gene: 6. The CDR3 DNA follows: TGTGCCAGCAGCTTTTCACAGGGGTTGTACGAGCAGTACTTC. Protein sequence: CASSFSQGLYEQYF.

The V call is TRBV7-9, the J call TRBJ1-6, with D hard to call. The CDR3 covers 15 residues. Germline CDR1 reads SEHNR; CDR2 reads FQNEAQ (reference sequence). Trimming took 5 bases from V and 8 from J, leaving 16 bases between them. The CDR3 DNA follows: TGTGCCAGCAGCCGCTCGGGCGGCACTGATTCACCCCTCCACTTT. Protein: CASSRSGGTDSPLHF.

In its sample, this clonotype was seen many times. This chain joins TRBV10-3 and TRBJ2-1; 7 nucleotides agree with TRBD1. The germline gives CDR1 ENHRY, CDR2 SYGVKD. J lost 5 bases, V lost 1 base, and 17 bases had no gene match. The CDR3 has 19 residues. CDR3 amino acids: CAISEWTGGFHRIHNEQFF. The CDR3 bases are TGTGCCATCAGTGAGTGGACAGGTGGATTTCACCGGATCCACAATGAGCAGTTCTTC.

The V and J genes are TRBV3-1 and TRBJ2-3, with D possibly TRBD2 on 6 matching bases. The CDR3 length is 15 residues. Germline-derived CDR1 and CDR2 are LGHDT and YNNKEL (reference sequence). The V gene lost 2 bases and the J gene lost 2 bases, with 11 bases spanning the gap. The CDR3 DNA sequence: TGTGCCAGCAGCCAACTAGGGGACTTCACAGATACGCAGTATTTT. The encoded protein is CASSQLGDFTDTQYF.

This chain joins TRBV27 and TRBJ1-5; 9 bases line up with TRBD1. CDR1 and CDR2 from the germline V gene are MNHEY and SMNVEV (reference sequence). The CDR3 is made up of 13 amino acids. With 11 bases clipped from V and 5 bases from J, the junction kept 7 bases outside the gene matches. CDR3 in DNA: TGTGCCGCCTACAGGGGGCCGGATCAGCCCCAGCATTTT. Its protein is CAAYRGPDQPQHF.

This clonotype was recorded many times. The CDR3 reads CSVEDSGTAPYEQYF. In DNA, the CDR3 is TGCAGCGTTGAAGATAGTGGGACGGCTCCCTACGAGCAGTACTTC. V gene TRBV29-1 combines with J gene TRBJ2-7, with D perhaps assigned TRBD1 or TRBD2 (5 bases each). The germline V gene encodes CDR1 SQVTM and CDR2 ANQGSEA. V lost 0 bases and J lost 2, with 14 bases in between. The CDR3 is made up of 15 amino acids.